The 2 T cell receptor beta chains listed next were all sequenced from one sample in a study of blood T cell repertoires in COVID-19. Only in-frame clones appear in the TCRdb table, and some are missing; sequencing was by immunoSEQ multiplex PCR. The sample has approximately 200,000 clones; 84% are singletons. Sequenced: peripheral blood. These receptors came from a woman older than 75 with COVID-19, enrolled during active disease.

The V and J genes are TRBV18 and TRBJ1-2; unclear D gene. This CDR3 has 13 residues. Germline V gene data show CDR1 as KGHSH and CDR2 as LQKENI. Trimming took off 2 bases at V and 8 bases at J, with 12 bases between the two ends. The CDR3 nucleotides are TGTGCCAGCTCACCAAGACAACTCGAAGGCTACACCTTC. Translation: CASSPRQLEGYTF.

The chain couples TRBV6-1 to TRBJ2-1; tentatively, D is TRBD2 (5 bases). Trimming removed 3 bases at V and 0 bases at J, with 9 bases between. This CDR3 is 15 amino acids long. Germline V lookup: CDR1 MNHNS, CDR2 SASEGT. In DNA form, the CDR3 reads TGTGCCAGCAGTGACGGGGTCAGCTCCTACAATGAGCAGTTCTTC. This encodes CASSDGVSSYNEQFF.